The 11 T cell receptor beta chains in this list originate from one sample, sequenced in a study of T cells in tuberculosis. After thawing and overnight rest, PBMC were stained with GMM-loaded CD1B tetramer, viability dye and anti-CD3 for sorting. CD1B tetramers were loaded with Rhodococcus equi-derived C32 glucose monomycolate. TCRdb's table, derived via immunoSEQ multiplex PCR, lists solely in-frame clones and lacks some. The sample contains around 60,000 clones, around 81% of which appear only once. Sequencing input: CD1b-GMM tetramer-negative cells sorted from PBMCs. Receptors were obtained from an adult woman with latent tuberculosis.

Remarks on this clone: A read error may produce the germline difference seen at one junction end. The sample contains more than one DNA sequence encoding this CDR3. The chain uses TRBV6-5 and TRBJ1-6; TRBD1 aligns across 8 bases. This CDR3 is 15 amino acids long. Germline CDR1 is MNHEY and CDR2 is SVGAGI. DNA of the CDR3: TGTGCCAGCAGAGTCACAGGGGGTTATAATTCCCCCCTCCACTTT. Amino acids: CASRVTGGYNSPLHF.

The V call is TRBV14, the J call TRBJ1-4, with D perhaps matching TRBD1 (5 bases). Germline-derived CDR1 and CDR2 are SGHDN and FVKESK. The CDR3 is 13 residues long. V was trimmed by 3 bases and J by 13 bases, leaving 15 bases between them. The CDR3 loop reads CASSQVAVGGLFF. CDR3 in DNA: TGTGCCAGCAGCCAGGTCGCCGTCGGGGGACTGTTTTTT. The entire variable domain, with the rest obtained from reference TRBV14 and TRBJ1-4, is as follows: EAGVTQFPSHSVIEKGQTVTLRCDPISGHDNLYWYRRVMGKEIKFLLHFVKESKQDESGMPNNRFLAERTGGTYSTLKVQPAELEDSGVYFCASSQVAVGGLFFGSGTQLSVL.

J is TRBJ1-1 and V is TRBV7-8; D is unclear. Trimming removed 5 bases from V and 1 base from J, with 11 bases in between. The CDR3 covers 14 residues. Germline V gene data show CDR1 as SGHVS and CDR2 as FQNEAQ. The CDR3 DNA is TGTGCCAGCAGCCCGGTAGCATGGAACACTGAAGCTTTCTTT. It is translated as CASSPVAWNTEAFF.

The chain has TRBV5-6 and TRBJ2-3, with 8 bases fitting TRBD1. CDR3 length equals 16 residues. CDR1 and CDR2 from the germline V gene are SGHDT and YYEEEE. The V and J ends lost 4 bases and 7 bases, in that order; junction bases with no gene match: 14. The CDR3 coding sequence is TGTGCCAGCAGCCTATTGACAGGGGCGAACATGAATACGCAGTATTTT. Translated, it gives CASSLLTGANMNTQYF.

This clone came up once. The genes are TRBV7-2 and TRBJ2-1; 9 bases match TRBD2. The CDR3 runs to 15 residues. J was trimmed by 7 bases and V by 1 base; bases with no gene match: 5. Germline V CDR1 and CDR2: SGHTA, FQGNSA. CDR3 nucleotides: TGTGCCAGCAGCTTAGGCGGGGGGGCGAGGAATGAGCAGTTCTTC. It yields the protein CASSLGGGARNEQFF.

This chain links TRBV2 with TRBJ1-1; D unclear. Germline loops: CDR1 SNHLY, CDR2 FYNNEI. Trimming stripped 3 bases from V and 0 bases from J, with 8 bases between. CDR3 length: 14 residues. CDR3 nucleotides: TGTGCCAGCAGTGATTGGCTGCTGAACACTGAAGCTTTCTTT. Protein sequence: CASSDWLLNTEAFF.

This chain connects TRBV5-1 to TRBJ2-3, with 12 bases aligning to TRBD1. In germline, CDR1 is SGHRS, CDR2 YFSETQ. This CDR3 region has 17 residues. V was pared by 1 base and J by 2 bases, with 5 bases of the junction left unmatched. CDR3 protein: CASSLIGTGGHTDTQYF. CDR3 DNA sequence: TGCGCCAGCAGCTTGATCGGGACAGGGGGCCACACAGATACGCAGTATTTT.

This chain joins TRBV2 and TRBJ2-3; TRBD1 matches at 8 bases. The CDR3 is 16 residues long. V trimming: 4 bases; J trimming: 5 bases; junction bases outside the gene matches: 11. Germline CDR1 is SNHLY and CDR2 is FYNNEI. The CDR3 region is CASSVGSGQGKDTQYF. The CDR3 DNA reads as TGTGCCAGCAGTGTAGGATCAGGACAGGGAAAAGATACGCAGTATTTT.

The chain has TRBV19 and TRBJ1-5, with TRBD1 matching 8 bases. Germline CDR1 and CDR2: LNHDA and SQIVND (reference sequence). V trimming: 8 bases; J trimming: 2 bases; junction bases outside the gene matches: 2. CDR3 length: 13 amino acids. The DNA of the CDR3 is TGTGCCAGTGGGGACAGGCGCAATCAGCCCCAGCATTTT. Translated: CASGDRRNQPQHF.

The V and J genes are TRBV10-3 and TRBJ2-1, with 14 bases that match TRBD2. The CDR3 consists of 15 residues. Germline-derived CDR1 and CDR2 are ENHRY and SYGVKD. After removal of 7 bases from V and 5 bases from J, the junction contained 4 bases not matched to a gene. CDR3 in DNA: TGTGCCATCAAAAGGGGACTAGCGGGGGACAATGAGCAGTTCTTC. The encoded protein is CAIKRGLAGDNEQFF.

V and J are TRBV11-2 and TRBJ1-2; D might be TRBD1 (6 bases). This CDR3 is built from 17 residues. Trimming left V 6 bases short and J 0 bases short, with 20 bases between. CDR1 is SGHAT and CDR2 is FQNNGV in the germline V gene. This CDR3 reads CASRPLWGLVSNYGYTF. In nucleotides, the CDR3 is TGTGCCAGCAGACCTCTCTGGGGGCTGGTTTCTAACTATGGCTACACCTTC.